This entry lists 25 T cell receptor beta chains sequenced from one sample in a study of blood T cells in healthy people across ages. With a J-beta primer mix and a sample-barcoded 5' primer, a second PCR ran about 6 to 11 cycles. TCRdb called the 5' RACE reads again in MiXCR, with one record for every CDR3 protein. This sample has under 1,000,000 distinct CDR3 sequences, with around half found just once. Sequencing was done on a sample of blood. These TCRs come from a man older than 75 in good health.

This clonotype was counted a few times. The rearrangement joins TRBV28 to TRBJ1-5; the D is unclear. V was pared by 3 bases and J by 6 bases, with 6 bases between. The germline gives CDR1 MDHEN, CDR2 SYDVKM. This CDR3 contains 12 residues. CDR3 region: CASSFEVQPQHF. The CDR3 DNA is TGTGCCAGCAGTTTCGAAGTTCAGCCCCAGCATTTT.

This clonotype was counted between two and nine times. This chain connects TRBV20-1 to TRBJ2-7; a weak D match, TRBD1 (6 bases). The CDR3 extends over 14 amino acids. V shed 4 bases and J shed 0 bases, with 13 bases lying between them. CDR1 and CDR2 (germline): DFQATT, SNEGSKA (reference sequence). The CDR3 DNA reads TGCAGTGCTATGGAAAGGGGGTACTCCTACGAGCAGTACTTC. Amino acid sequence: CSAMERGYSYEQYF.

The V gene is TRBV12-3 or TRBV12-4, the J gene TRBJ2-7, with 7 bases aligning to TRBD1. The CDR3 is 15 residues long. The V segment lost 3 bases and the J segment 3 bases; nucleotides outside the gene matches: 8. CDR3 protein: CASSFDRAGYYEQYF. CDR3 nucleotide sequence: TGTGCCAGCAGTTTCGACAGGGCTGGTTACTACGAGCAGTACTTC.

This sequence joins TRBV7-2 and TRBJ2-7; 7 bases fit TRBD1. This CDR3 has 13 amino acids. The trim removed 8 bases at V and 5 bases at J, leaving 9 bases unmatched. Germline CDR1 and CDR2: SGHTA and FQGNSA. CDR3 region: CASGNRGLHEQYF. The DNA for the CDR3 is TGTGCCAGCGGGAACAGGGGTTTACACGAGCAGTACTTC.

This clonotype was observed a single time. The chain is built from TRBV7-9 and TRBJ1-2; D gene uncertain. The V end lost 5 bases, the J end lost 8 bases, and 12 bases lay between the germline ends. Germline CDR1 SEHNR, CDR2 FQNEAQ (reference sequence). This CDR3 has 12 residues. For the CDR3, the DNA is TGTGCCAGCAGCGACGGTGGGGAGGGCTACACCTTC. Translation gives CASSDGGEGYTF.

This clonotype was detected a few times. This chain links TRBV14 with TRBJ1-1, with D possibly matching TRBD1 (5 bases). V lost 0 bases and J lost 4, with 12 bases in between. The CDR3 covers 15 residues. CDR1 SGHDN and CDR2 FVKESK come from the germline V gene. CDR3 in amino acids: CASSQDSGRGTEAFF. The DNA for the CDR3 is TGTGCCAGCAGCCAAGATTCCGGAAGGGGCACTGAAGCTTTCTTT.

CDR3 region: CASSFGRAIYEQYF. The CDR3 nucleotides are TGTGCCAGCAGTTTTGGCAGGGCTATTTACGAGCAGTACTTC. The chain is built from TRBV27 and TRBJ2-7; D is possibly TRBD1 (5 bases). Germline V gene data show CDR1 as MNHEY and CDR2 as SMNVEV (reference sequence). Trimming left V 3 bases short and J 4 bases short, with 13 bases between. The CDR3 spans 14 residues.

This chain joins TRBV7-9 and TRBJ2-3; a possible D gene is TRBD2 (5 bases). Germline CDR1 and CDR2: SEHNR and FQNEAQ (reference sequence). The germline V and J ends were trimmed by 4 bases and 2 bases, with 10 bases remaining between them. This CDR3 has 14 residues. The CDR3 here is CASSSSGYTDTQYF. CDR3 in DNA: TGTGCCAGCAGCTCGAGCGGATACACAGATACGCAGTATTTT. Supplemented by reference TRBV7-9 and TRBJ2-3, the full variable domain reads DTGVSQNPRHKITKRGQNVTFRCDPISEHNRLYWYRQTLGQGPEFLTYFQNEAQLEKSRLLSDRFSAERPKGSFSTLEIQRTEQGDSAMYLCASSSSGYTDTQYFGPGTRLTVL.

The chain recombines TRBV20-1 with TRBJ2-1; the match to TRBD1 covers 9 bases. Germline lookup yields CDR1 DFQATT and CDR2 SNEGSKA (reference sequence). The CDR3 length is 18 residues. The trim removed 5 bases at V and 2 bases at J, leaving 16 bases unmatched. The CDR3 here is CSASSDRGQGHPYNEQFF. CDR3 DNA sequence: TGCAGTGCTTCTTCTGACCGGGGACAGGGCCACCCCTACAATGAGCAGTTCTTC.

A few counts support this clonotype. This sequence joins TRBV28 and TRBJ1-4; TRBD1 matches at 7 bases. The CDR3 loop spans 16 amino acids. Germline CDR1 and CDR2: MDHEN and SYDVKM. V was pared by 5 bases and J by 11 bases, with 17 bases of the junction left unmatched. The CDR3 nucleotides are TGTGCCAGCAGTCTGCCCCCAGACAGGGTCCTCCGCAAACTGTTTTTT. It yields the protein CASSLPPDRVLRKLFF. The variable domain in full, with the rest retrieved from reference TRBV28 and TRBJ1-4, is DVKVTQSSRYLVKRTGEKVFLECVQDMDHENMFWYRQDPGLGLRLIYFSYDVKMKEKGDIPEGYSVSREKKERFSLILESASTNQTSMYLCASSLPPDRVLRKLFFGSGTQLSVL.

This clonotype was found many times. This chain links TRBV12-3 or TRBV12-4 with TRBJ2-5; 9 positions match TRBD1. This CDR3 comprises 15 residues. Unmatched junction bases numbered 9, after V lost 5 bases and J lost 5 bases. CDR3 nucleotide sequence: TGTGCCAGCAGTCCCGTACAGGGGGCTGGGGAGACCCAGTACTTC. Translated: CASSPVQGAGETQYF.

The CDR3 DNA follows: TGTGCCAGCAGTTACTCGCTCGGTATTAGCGGGTCCTACAATGAGCAGTTCTTC. Residues: CASSYSLGISGSYNEQFF. The V and J genes are TRBV6-2 or TRBV6-3 and TRBJ2-1; 7 bases match TRBD2. The CDR3 is 18 amino acids. Per the germline V gene, CDR1 is MNHEY and CDR2 is SVGEGT. The trim removed 0 bases at V and 1 base at J, leaving 9 bases unmatched.

The chain couples TRBV2 to TRBJ2-1; no definite D call. Trimming took 4 bases from V and 8 from J, leaving 15 bases between them. In germline, CDR1 is SNHLY, CDR2 FYNNEI. This CDR3 spans 14 amino acids. CDR3 in amino acids: CASSGLTEPHEQFF. The CDR3 coding sequence is TGTGCCAGCAGTGGGCTCACGGAACCTCATGAGCAGTTCTTC. The entire variable domain, with the rest obtained from reference TRBV2 and TRBJ2-1, is as follows: EPEVTQTPSHQVTQMGQEVILRCVPISNHLYFYWYRQILGQKVEFLVSFYNNEISEKSEIFDDQFSVERPDGSNFTLKIRSTKLEDSAMYFCASSGLTEPHEQFFGPGTRLTVL.

In regard to this clonotype: A single base separates this from a much larger clone, so it may be a read error. V gene TRBV5-6 combines with J gene TRBJ2-7; D not resolved. The CDR3 totals 14 residues. Germline CDR1 is SGHDT and CDR2 is YYEEEE. The V end was cut by 6 bases, the J end by 4 bases, with 17 bases between. CDR3 residues: CASTHSRARYEQYF. The CDR3 DNA is TGTGCCAGCACACACTCAAGGGCCCGATACGAGCAGTACTTC.

This clonotype occurred a few times. The rearrangement joins TRBV20-1 to TRBJ1-2, with TRBD1 identical over 9 bases. Germline CDR1 DFQATT, CDR2 SNEGSKA (reference sequence). Unmatched junction bases numbered 7, after V lost 3 bases and J lost 5 bases. The CDR3 runs 14 residues. The CDR3 sequence: CSASPTGGEYGYTF. The CDR3 region has the DNA TGCAGTGCTAGCCCGACAGGGGGGGAATATGGCTACACCTTC.

The DNA of the CDR3 is TGTGCCAGCAGCCCAGAACTAGCAAGGTACAATGAGCAGTTCTTC. It encodes CASSPELARYNEQFF. The chain recombines TRBV5-5 with TRBJ2-1; tentatively, D is TRBD2 (6 bases). This CDR3 comprises 15 residues. Trimming removed 4 bases at V and 4 bases at J, with 15 bases between. Germline V CDR1 and CDR2: SGHKS, YYEKEE (reference sequence).

The V and J genes are TRBV27 and TRBJ2-7; D not resolved. This CDR3 has 12 amino acids. The ends were cut back, 10 bases at V and 0 bases at J, with 10 bases in the middle. CDR1 and CDR2 from the germline V gene are MNHEY and SMNVEV (reference sequence). The CDR3 nucleotides are TGTGCCACATACAGCAGCTCCTACGAGCAGTACTTC. Protein product: CATYSSSYEQYF.

As DNA, the CDR3 is TGCGCCAGCAGCCAAGAGAGTGTGACAGGCCTCAACATTCAGTACTTC. It is translated as CASSQESVTGLNIQYF. This chain joins TRBV4-3 and TRBJ2-4, with TRBD1 as a possible D gene (6 bases). Germline V lookup: CDR1 LGHNA, CDR2 YSLEER. The CDR3 sequence is 16 residues long. The germline V and J ends were trimmed by 0 bases and 7 bases, with 16 bases remaining between them.

The chain uses TRBV20-1 and TRBJ2-3; 8 nucleotides match TRBD2. V was pared by 4 bases and J by 5 bases, with 14 bases of the junction left unmatched. This CDR3 contains 16 residues. Germline values: CDR1 DFQATT, CDR2 SNEGSKA (reference sequence). The CDR3: CSANYRRAGAGDTQYF. CDR3 coding DNA: TGCAGTGCTAACTATAGGCGAGCGGGAGCGGGAGATACGCAGTATTTT.

Only a few counts were recorded for this clonotype. The chain uses TRBV2 and TRBJ2-7, with TRBD2 matching over 9 bases. CDR3 length: 17 amino acids. Germline assignment: CDR1 SNHLY and CDR2 FYNNEI. The ends lost 0 bases at V and 1 base at J; junction bases unmatched: 7. DNA of the CDR3: TGTGCCAGCAGTGAAGCGCTTCCTAGCGGGATTTCCTACGAGCAGTACTTC. It specifies CASSEALPSGISYEQYF.

This clonotype has only a few counts. This chain uses TRBV27 with TRBJ2-5, with TRBD1 identical over 7 bases. CDR1 MNHEY and CDR2 SMNVEV come from the germline V gene (reference sequence). This CDR3 has 13 residues. V shed 5 bases and J 5 bases; nucleotides not matched to a gene: 5. CDR3 loop: CASSVGTVETQYF. CDR3 bases: TGTGCCAGCAGTGTGGGGACAGTGGAGACCCAGTACTTC.

The rearrangement uses TRBV5-4 and TRBJ2-3, with TRBD2 matching over 9 bases. The germline V gene has CDR1 SGHNT and CDR2 YYREEE (reference sequence). Trimming at V came to 4 bases and at J to 2 bases, leaving 11 bases not matched to a gene. CDR3 length equals 17 residues. CDR3 bases: TGTGCCAGCAGCCCGGCAGCGGGCGGGAGGGCCACAGATACGCAGTATTTT. As protein: CASSPAAGGRATDTQYF.

This clonotype was detected a few times. The CDR3 DNA reads TGCAGTGCCCAGACTAGCGGCAACACAGATACGCAGTATTTT. It codes for CSAQTSGNTDTQYF. This sequence joins TRBV20-1 and TRBJ2-3; 9 bases are a match to TRBD2. The V and J ends lost 6 bases and 2 bases, in that order; junction bases with no gene match: 6. This CDR3 spans 14 amino acids. CDR1 is DFQATT, CDR2 SNEGSKA, per germline (reference sequence).

This clonotype was detected only a few times. V and J are TRBV7-8 and TRBJ2-7; 10 bases align to TRBD2. V was clipped by 2 bases and J by 0 bases; unmatched bases: 7. Germline loops: CDR1 SGHVS, CDR2 FQNEAQ. The CDR3 covers 17 residues. The CDR3 nucleotides read TGTGCCAGCAGCTTAACTAGCGGGATGATAAACTCCTACGAGCAGTACTTC. This encodes CASSLTSGMINSYEQYF.

This clonotype appeared a few times. This chain connects TRBV5-1 to TRBJ2-3, with 11 nucleotides matching TRBD2. V was clipped by 4 bases and J by 4 bases; unmatched bases: 17. The length of the CDR3 is 19 residues. Germline V gene data show CDR1 as SGHRS and CDR2 as YFSETQ. Written as DNA, the CDR3 is TGCGCCAGCAGCCTCGCCTCGGGACTAGCGGAAAAGAGGGCAGATACGCAGTATTTT. This sequence encodes CASSLASGLAEKRADTQYF.